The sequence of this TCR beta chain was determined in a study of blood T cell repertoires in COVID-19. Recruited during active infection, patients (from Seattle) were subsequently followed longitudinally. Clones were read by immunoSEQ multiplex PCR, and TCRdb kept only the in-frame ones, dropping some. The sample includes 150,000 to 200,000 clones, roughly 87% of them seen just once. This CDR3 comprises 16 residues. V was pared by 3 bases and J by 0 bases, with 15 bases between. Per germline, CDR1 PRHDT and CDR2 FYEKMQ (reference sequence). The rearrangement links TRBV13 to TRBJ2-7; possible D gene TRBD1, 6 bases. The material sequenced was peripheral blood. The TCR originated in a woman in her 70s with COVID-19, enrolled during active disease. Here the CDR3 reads CASSFGARGVSYEQYF. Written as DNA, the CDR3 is TGTGCCAGCAGCTTTGGTGCCAGGGGAGTCTCCTACGAGCAGTACTTC.